Included here is one T cell receptor (beta chain) sequence, with context. The antigen is unknown. V shed 3 bases, J shed 2 bases, and the junction held 4 bases outside the gene matches. Germline-derived CDR1 and CDR2 are DFQATT and SNEGSKA (reference sequence). The CDR3 loop spans 15 amino acids. This sample was taken from a study of blood T cells in healthy people across ages. A J-beta primer mix and a sample-barcoded 5' primer were used in a second PCR of about 7 to 12 cycles. TCRdb processed the 5' RACE reads anew with MiXCR; each CDR3 protein has one entry. The sample yields some 940,000 distinct CDR3 sequences, roughly 28% seen once. Overall study findings and caveats: The long-lived group displayed more naive CD4+ cells, plus higher diversity, than the aged donors did.

Separately, the same data were catalogued under a study of T cells of mothers and their children.

V gene TRBV20-1 combines with J gene TRBJ2-2, with TRBD1 matching over 9 bases. This clonotype was obtained from a woman in her 40s in good health. Sequenced sample: blood. CDR3 sequence: CSASPGQGNTGELFF. DNA for the CDR3: TGCAGTGCTAGTCCGGGACAGGGAAACACCGGGGAGCTGTTTTTT.